The T cell receptor beta chain under discussion was sequenced for a study of post-analysis software for immune sequencing data. Study observations and caveats: Same-batch preparations were strongly co-clustered by F measure. Patients had higher frequencies than controls of roughly 5 TRBV segments, including TRBV5-6, TRBV5-1 and TRBV20-1.

Presence of unique molecular identifiers characterized the TCR beta cDNA libraries. T cells numbering about 1 to 11 million yielded roughly 0.5 million cDNA molecules. TCRdb reprocessed the PCR reads with MiXCR, giving one entry per CDR3 protein. Of around 150,000 distinct CDR3 sequences in the sample, about 36% were seen once. Concerning this clonotype: Antigen unknown.

The CDR3 spans 15 residues. With V trimmed by 1 base and J by 2 bases, 5 bases remained unmatched. Germline values: CDR1 SGHDN, CDR2 FVKESK. The sequence was obtained from a girl between 10 and 17 years old with multiple sclerosis. The V and J genes are TRBV14 and TRBJ2-7, with 7 bases lining up with TRBD1. Material: blood, obtained after autologous hematopoietic stem cell transplantation. CDR3 nucleotide sequence: TGTGCCAGCAGCCAAGTTGGGGACAGCCCCTACGAGCAGTACTTC. Protein product: CASSQVGDSPYEQYF.